This T cell receptor (beta chain) was captured in a study of blood T cell repertoires in COVID-19. Study summary: Samples of COVID-19 (acute and convalescent) were obtained from the United States, Italy and Spain.

In the authors' methods: Reference gene primer amplification yielded estimated nucleated cell counts. Some clones are missing from TCRdb's copy, which holds only in-frame ones; the method was immunoSEQ multiplex PCR. V and J calls and clone size are as listed in that table; D and trimming were resolved from the DNA. The repertoire has around 450,000 clones, approximately 90% of them found once; the top ten carry 0.7%. Cohort 3 recovery required two negative PCRs, clearance, or symptom resolution. Germline CDR1 and CDR2: MNHEY and SVGAGI. The CDR3 is made up of 15 amino acids. V lost 1 base and J lost 1, with 10 bases in between.

The genes are TRBV6-5 and TRBJ1-1; D may be TRBD1 (6 bases). The sequenced sample was PBMCs or T cells enriched from blood (not recorded which). The sequence derives from a woman aged 18-30 years who had recovered from COVID-19. CDR3 amino acids: CASSYYGTPNTEAFF. In nucleotides, the CDR3 is TGTGCCAGCAGTTACTATGGGACACCGAACACTGAAGCTTTCTTT.